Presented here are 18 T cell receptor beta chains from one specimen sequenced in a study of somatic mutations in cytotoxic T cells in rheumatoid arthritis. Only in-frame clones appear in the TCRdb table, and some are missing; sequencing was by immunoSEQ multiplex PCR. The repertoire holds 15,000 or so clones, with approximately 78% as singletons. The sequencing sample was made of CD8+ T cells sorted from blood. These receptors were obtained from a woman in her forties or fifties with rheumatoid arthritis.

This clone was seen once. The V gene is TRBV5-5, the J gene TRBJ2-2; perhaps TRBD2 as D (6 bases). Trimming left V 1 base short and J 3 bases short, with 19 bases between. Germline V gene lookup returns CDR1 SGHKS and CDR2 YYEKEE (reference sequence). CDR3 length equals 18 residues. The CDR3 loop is CASSLSEGAGRYTGELFF. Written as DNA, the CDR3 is TGTGCCAGCAGCTTGTCCGAAGGAGCAGGGAGGTACACCGGGGAGCTGTTTTTT.

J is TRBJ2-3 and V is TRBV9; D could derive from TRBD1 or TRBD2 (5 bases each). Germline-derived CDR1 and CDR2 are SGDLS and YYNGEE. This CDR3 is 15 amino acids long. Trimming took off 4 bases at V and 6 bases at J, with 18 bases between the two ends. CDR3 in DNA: TGTGCCAGCAGCTTTAGAGGGGCACTAGTTGATACGCAGTATTTT. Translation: CASSFRGALVDTQYF.

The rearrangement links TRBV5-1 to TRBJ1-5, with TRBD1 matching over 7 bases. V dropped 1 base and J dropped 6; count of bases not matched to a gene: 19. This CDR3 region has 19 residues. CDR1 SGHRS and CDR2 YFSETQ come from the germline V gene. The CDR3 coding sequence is TGCGCCAGCAGCTTGCCCTCCCGGGACAGAGTCCGTACTCGTCAGCCCCAGCATTTT. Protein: CASSLPSRDRVRTRQPQHF.

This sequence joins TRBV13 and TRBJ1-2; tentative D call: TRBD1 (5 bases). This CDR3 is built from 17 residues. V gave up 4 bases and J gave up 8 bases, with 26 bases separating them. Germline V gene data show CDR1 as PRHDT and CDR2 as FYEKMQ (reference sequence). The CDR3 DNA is TGTGCCAGCAGCTCCTCGTTGGGGCAGCGGGGGATTGGGGGCTACACCTTC. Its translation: CASSSSLGQRGIGGYTF.

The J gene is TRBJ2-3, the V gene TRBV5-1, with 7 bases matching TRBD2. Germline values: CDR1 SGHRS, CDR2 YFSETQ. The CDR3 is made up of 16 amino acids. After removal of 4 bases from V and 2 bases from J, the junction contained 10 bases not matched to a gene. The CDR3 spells CASSPPLAADTDTQYF. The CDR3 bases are TGCGCCAGCAGCCCTCCCCTAGCGGCCGACACAGATACGCAGTATTTT.

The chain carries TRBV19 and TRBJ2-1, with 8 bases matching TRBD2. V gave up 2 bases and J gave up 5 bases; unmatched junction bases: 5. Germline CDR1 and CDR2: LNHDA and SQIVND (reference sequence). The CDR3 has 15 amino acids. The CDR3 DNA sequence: TGTGCCAGTAGTATATCGGCTAGCGGGCACAATGAGCAGTTCTTC. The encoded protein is CASSISASGHNEQFF. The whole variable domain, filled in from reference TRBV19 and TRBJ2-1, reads DGGITQSPKYLFRKEGQNVTLSCEQNLNHDAMYWYRQDPGQGLRLIYYSQIVNDFQKGDIAEGYSVSREKKESFPLTVTSAQKNPTAFYLCASSISASGHNEQFFGPGTRLTVL.

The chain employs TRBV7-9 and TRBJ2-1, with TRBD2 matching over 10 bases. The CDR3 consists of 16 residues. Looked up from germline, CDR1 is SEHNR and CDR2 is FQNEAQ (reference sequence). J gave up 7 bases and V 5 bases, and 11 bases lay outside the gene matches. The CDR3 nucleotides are TGTGCCAGCAGCCCCCGGAGCGGGGGGGCCTTTAATGAGCAGTTCTTC. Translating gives CASSPRSGGAFNEQFF.

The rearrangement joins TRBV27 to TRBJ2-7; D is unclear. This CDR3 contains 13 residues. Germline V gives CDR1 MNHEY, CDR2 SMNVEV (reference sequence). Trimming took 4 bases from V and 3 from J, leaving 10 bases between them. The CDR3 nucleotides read TGTGCCAGCAGTTCCACTGACCACTACGAGCAGTACTTC. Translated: CASSSTDHYEQYF.

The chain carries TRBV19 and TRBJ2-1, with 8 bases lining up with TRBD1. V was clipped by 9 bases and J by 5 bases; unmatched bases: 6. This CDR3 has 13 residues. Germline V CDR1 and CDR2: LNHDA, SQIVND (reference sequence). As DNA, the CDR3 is TGTGCCAGCCTGGACAGGGTCGACAATGAGCAGTTCTTC. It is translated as CASLDRVDNEQFF.

This CDR3 reads CASSSRMNTEAFF. The CDR3 coding sequence is TGTGCCAGCAGCTCTAGGATGAACACTGAAGCTTTCTTT. The rearrangement links TRBV7-3 to TRBJ1-1; D gene uncertain. With 4 bases removed from V and 0 bases from J, the gap between germline ends came to 6 bases. This CDR3 has 13 amino acids. CDR1 is SGHTA and CDR2 is FQGTGA in the germline V gene.

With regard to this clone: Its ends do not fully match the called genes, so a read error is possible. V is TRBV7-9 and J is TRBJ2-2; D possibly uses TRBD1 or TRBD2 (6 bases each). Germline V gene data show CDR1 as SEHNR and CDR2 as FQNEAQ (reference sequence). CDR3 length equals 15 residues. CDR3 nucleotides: TGTGCCAGCAGCTTAGGGGGGGCTACCACCTGGGAGCTGTTTTTT. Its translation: CASSLGGATTWELFF.

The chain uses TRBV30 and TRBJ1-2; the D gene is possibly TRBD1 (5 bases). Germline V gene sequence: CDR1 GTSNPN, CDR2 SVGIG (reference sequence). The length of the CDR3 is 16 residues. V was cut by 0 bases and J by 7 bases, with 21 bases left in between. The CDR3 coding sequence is TGTGCCTGGAGTGTGTCCTCAGGGCGGGGAGTTTTTGGCTACACCTTC. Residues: CAWSVSSGRGVFGYTF.

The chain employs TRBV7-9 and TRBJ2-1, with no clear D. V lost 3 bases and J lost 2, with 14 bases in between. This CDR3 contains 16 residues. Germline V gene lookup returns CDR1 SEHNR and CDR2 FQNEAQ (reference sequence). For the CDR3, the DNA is TGTGCCAGCAGCTTGGGCTCTCTCGGACCCTACAATGAGCAGTTCTTC. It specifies CASSLGSLGPYNEQFF. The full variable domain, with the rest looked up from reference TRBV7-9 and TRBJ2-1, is DTGVSQNPRHKITKRGQNVTFRCDPISEHNRLYWYRQTLGQGPEFLTYFQNEAQLEKSRLLSDRFSAERPKGSFSTLEIQRTEQGDSAMYLCASSLGSLGPYNEQFFGPGTRLTVL.

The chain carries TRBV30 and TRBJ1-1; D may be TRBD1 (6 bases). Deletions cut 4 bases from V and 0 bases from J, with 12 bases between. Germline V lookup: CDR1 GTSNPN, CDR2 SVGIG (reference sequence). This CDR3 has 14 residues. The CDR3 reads CAWKGGFLNTEAFF. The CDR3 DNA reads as TGTGCCTGGAAAGGGGGATTTTTGAACACTGAAGCTTTCTTT.

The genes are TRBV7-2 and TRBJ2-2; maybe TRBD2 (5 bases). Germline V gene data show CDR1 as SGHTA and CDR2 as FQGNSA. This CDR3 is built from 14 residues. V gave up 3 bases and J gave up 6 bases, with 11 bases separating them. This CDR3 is CASSLGGPAGELFF. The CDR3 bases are TGTGCCAGCAGCTTGGGCGGGCCGGCCGGGGAGCTGTTTTTT.

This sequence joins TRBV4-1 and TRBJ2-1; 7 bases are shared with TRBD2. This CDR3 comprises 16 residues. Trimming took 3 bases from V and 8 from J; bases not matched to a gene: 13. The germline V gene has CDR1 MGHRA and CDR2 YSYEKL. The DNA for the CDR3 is TGCGCCAGCAGCCACCTCCTAGGGGCTAGCGGACATGAGCAGTTCTTC. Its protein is CASSHLLGASGHEQFF.

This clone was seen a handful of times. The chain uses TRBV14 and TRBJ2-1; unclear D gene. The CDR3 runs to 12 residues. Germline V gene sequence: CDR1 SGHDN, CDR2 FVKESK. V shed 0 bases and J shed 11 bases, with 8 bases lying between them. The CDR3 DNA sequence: TGTGCCAGCAGCCAAGATCCGCAGAAGCAGTTCTTC. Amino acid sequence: CASSQDPQKQFF.

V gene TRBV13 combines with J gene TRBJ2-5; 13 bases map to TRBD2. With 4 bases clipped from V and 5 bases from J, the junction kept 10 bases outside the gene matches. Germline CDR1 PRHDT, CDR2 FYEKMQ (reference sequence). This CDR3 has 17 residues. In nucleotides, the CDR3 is TGTGCCAGCAGCTCTCAATGGACTAGCGGGGGCCGGGAGACCCAGTACTTC. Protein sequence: CASSSQWTSGGRETQYF.